Here is one TCR beta chain with its context. These data come from a study of blood T cell repertoires in COVID-19. Only in-frame clones appear in the TCRdb table, and some are missing; sequencing was by immunoSEQ multiplex PCR. The sample has almost 400,000 clones, roughly 90% seen once. This TCR came from a woman in her thirties with acute COVID-19. Sequencing input: PBMCs or T cells enriched from blood (not recorded which).

This CDR3 is CASSGTPGWEKLFF. In DNA form, the CDR3 reads TGTGCCAGCTCGGGGACACCCGGGTGGGAAAAACTGTTTTTT. The chain links TRBV18 to TRBJ1-4; TRBD1 might be the D (6 bases). V was pared by 6 bases and J by 8 bases, with 16 bases between. The CDR3 runs 14 residues. Germline V lookup: CDR1 KGHSH, CDR2 LQKENI.